This T cell receptor (beta chain) emerged from a study of T-cell reconstitution after alpha-beta-depleted transplantation in children (dated by TCRdb to 2016 to 2018). With regard to the full study: T-cell immune reconstitution after TCRalphabeta/CD19-depleted allogeneic hematopoietic cell transplantation in children was quantitatively tracked in the study by means of TCR repertoire profiling. Here is what the overall study found, with its caveats: The apparently early alphabetaT-cell count recovery about two months after transplant was reportedly dependent on only several hundred rapidly expanded clones derived from non-depleted graft cells. In some patients, the high TCRbeta diversity seen at day 60 was put down to recipient T cells and intrathymic progenitors that had survived conditioning. Over the following months the frequencies of hyperexpanded clones went down, and after one year T-cell counts and TCRbeta diversity were mostly credited to newly produced T cells.

This clonotype appeared many times. The antigen it recognizes is unknown. Its ends do not fully match the called genes, so a read error is possible. The germline V gene specifies SGHRS as CDR1 and YFSETQ as CDR2. The CDR3 runs 15 residues from the cysteine to the phenylalanine. Only the CDR3 part of the read is kept: 45 bases, read in frame from the first base. The library was generated by PCR. TCRdb names Illumina HiSeq 2500 as the instrument used. TCR libraries were prepared with molecular barcoding, using unique molecular identifiers to normalize TCRbeta repertoire quantification. TCRdb reprocessed the public reads (quality trimming at Q25 with fastp, clone calling with MiXCR) and kept in-frame beta chains. Rows are combined by CDR3 protein, so each entry shows the most common genes and DNA. The sample contains hundreds of thousands of distinct CDR3 sequences, around 13% of them found a single time. 0.79% of the sample is in the top ten clones.

This specimen's treatment or condition label, interpreted: allogeneic hematopoietic cell transplantation with graft depleted of TCRalphabeta T cells and CD19 B cells. The children who served as transplant recipients had been given grafts of TCRalphabeta/CD19-depleted allogeneic hematopoietic cells. The input for sequencing was PBMCs, taken before TCRalphabeta/CD19-depleted stem cell transplant. The source of this sequence is a girl aged 2-10 years with congenital amegakaryocytic thrombocytopenia, due to receive a stem cell transplant. The chain employs TRBV5-1 and TRBJ2-2; tentative D gene TRBD2, with 6 bases matching. Here the CDR3 is given as CASSLVLAGTGELFF. At the DNA level, the sequence is TGTGCCAGCAGCTTAGTACTAGCCGGGACCGGGGAGCTGTTTTTT. With all but the CDR3 taken from the reference TRBV5-1 and TRBJ2-2 genes, the full variable domain is: KAGVTQTPRYLIKTRGQQVTLSCSPISGHRSVSWYQQTPGQGLQFLFEYFSETQRNKGNFPGRFSGRQFSNSRSEMNVSTLELGDSALYLCASSLVLAGTGELFFGEGSRLTVL.